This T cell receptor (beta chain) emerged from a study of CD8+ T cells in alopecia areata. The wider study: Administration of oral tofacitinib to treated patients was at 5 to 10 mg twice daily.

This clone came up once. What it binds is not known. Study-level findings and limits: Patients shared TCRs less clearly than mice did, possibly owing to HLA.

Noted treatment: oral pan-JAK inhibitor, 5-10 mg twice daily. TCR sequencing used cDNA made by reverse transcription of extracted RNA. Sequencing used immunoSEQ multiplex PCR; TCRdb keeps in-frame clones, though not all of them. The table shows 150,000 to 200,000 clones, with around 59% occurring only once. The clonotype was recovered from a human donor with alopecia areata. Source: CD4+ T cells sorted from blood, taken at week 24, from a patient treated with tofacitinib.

This CDR3 is CASTPDRVTDTQYF. DNA for the CDR3: TGTGCCAGCACCCCAGACAGAGTCACAGATACGCAGTATTTT. This chain joins TRBV11-1 and TRBJ2-3, with D possibly matching TRBD1 (5 bases). Trimming cost V 7 bases and J 2 bases, with 13 bases left between them. The CDR3 length is 14 residues. Germline V gives CDR1 SGHAT, CDR2 FQDESV (reference sequence).